This T cell receptor (beta chain) was sequenced in a study of T cells in Graves' hyperthyroidism and ophthalmopathy (dated by TCRdb to between 2018 and 2021). In the study overall: TCR V-J signatures able to tell the groups apart were searched for in a discovery cohort of approximately 95 patients, of whom 40 to 45 had Graves' ophthalmopathy and around 56 had stable Graves' hyperthyroidism. Prospective prediction of ophthalmopathy was tested in an independent validation cohort consisting of fewer than 20 hyperthyroidism patients and approximately 16 patients who later progressed to ophthalmopathy. The roughly 91 discovery patients were randomly divided into training and test sets at a 7:3 ratio. TCR Vbeta CDR3 sequencing of 130 to 150 peripheral blood samples (fewer than 45 ophthalmopathy, 75 hyperthyroidism and approximately 17 progressor patients) is reported in the paper. The study also compared thyroid tissue and blood T-cell repertoires from more than 5 Graves' hyperthyroidism patients. Following sampling, methimazole starting at 30 mg daily was given to hyperthyroidism patients, and high-dose intravenous methylprednisolone was given to ophthalmopathy patients. Study-level results and caveats: Most expanded thyroid clonotypes (frequency above 0.001) were also found in blood, which suggests that blood repertoires may mirror thyroid immune responses. Ophthalmopathy was separated from stable hyperthyroidism by a 13 V-J signature model, with around 88% sensitivity and just over 81% specificity obtained in cross-validation and 80%/75% obtained in testing. During validation, the model predicted progression to ophthalmopathy a median of approximately six months ahead of onset, with approximately 71% sensitivity and less than 85% specificity. No statistical method was used to fix the sample size in advance, and group allocation was not hidden from the investigators.

TCR beta CDR3 regions were amplified from RNA transcripts. The first round of RT-PCR for the TCR CDR3 was performed with the HTBI primer set and the Qiagen OneStep RT-PCR kit. A second multiplex PCR round built the libraries, followed by size selection and purification. Paired-end sequencing of the libraries was performed with 100 bp reads on an Illumina HiSeq2000. The paper's data handling went like this. Raw data were processed with SOAPnuke, discarding reads with adapters, uncalled bases, mean Phred below 15, or no exact constant-primer or identifier match. COPE v1.2.5 was used to merge high-quality paired reads, and clonotypes were defined as unique nucleotide sequences. Clonotypes were aligned to IMGT TRBV, TRBD and TRBJ reference segments using MiTCR v1.1. Only V-J combinations with frequency above 0.0001, covering 99% to 99.2% of repertoires, were analysed. A TCS score was defined as the ratio between F50 (clonal expansion) and ExV (chaos), using BLOSUM62-based TCRdist between CDR3 peptides within each V-J. Welch's t-statistics and random forest reduced some 510 V-J features to 10 to 15, which were used in a naive Bayes classifier (R e1071). The Morisita-Horn index was used to measure how similar the thyroid and blood repertoires were. TCRdb redid the processing of the public reads, applying fastp at Q25 and MiXCR, and retained in-frame beta chains. Rows matching on CDR3 protein sequence are summarized as one entry with the most common DNA and genes. None of the V and J calls come from the authors' own analysis; TCRdb made them. Here the sample has 500,000 to 600,000 distinct CDR3 sequences; 40% to 55% occur a single time. Around 20% of the sample is held by the ten biggest clonotypes.

Concerning this clonotype itself: This receptor's antigen is unknown. No base quality information exists; no much larger clone differs at one position.

Reading the germline V gene (reference sequence) gives CDR1 LNHDA and CDR2 SQIVND. Measured from the cysteine to the phenylalanine, the CDR3 is 15 residues long. Here the CDR3 DNA is all that survives: 45 bases in frame from base 1. Exclusion was applied to patients with uncontrolled infections, other autoimmune diseases, pregnancy or lactation. Diagnoses were established on the basis of clinical symptoms, serum thyroxine and TRAb, thyroid ultrasound, and orbital computed tomography. Total RNA was extracted using Trizol reagent, and RNA quality was assessed on an Agilent 2100 Bioanalyzer. This clonotype originated in an adult woman with Graves' disease, either hyperthyroidism or ophthalmopathy (not recorded which). The chain employs TRBV19 and TRBJ1-2, with TRBD1 matching 10 junction bases. Sequencing used peripheral blood or thyroid tissue (not recorded which). The CDR3 in this case is CASTDRDRGHYGYTF. The DNA is TGTGCTAGCACCGACCGGGACAGGGGACACTATGGCTACACCTTC.